The 23 T cell receptor beta chains in this list originate from one sample, sequenced in a study of radiotherapy plus CTLA-4 blockade in lung cancer. The protocol was immunoSEQ multiplex PCR, while the TCRdb copy is restricted to in-frame clones and leaves out a portion. The table shows about 97,000 clones, with 60% to 75% occurring only once. Sequenced here: peripheral blood, sampled from a patient treated with radiotherapy plus ipilimumab. Receptors originate from a human donor with non-small cell lung cancer who had a partial response to radiotherapy plus ipilimumab. Some clones in this sample may be carry-over from other donors' samples.

This clone has more than one count but fewer than ten. The chain employs TRBV7-9 and TRBJ1-2, with 8 positions matching TRBD1. Germline CDR1 is SEHNR and CDR2 is FQNEAQ (reference sequence). V lost 2 bases to trimming and J lost 2 bases; unmatched junction nucleotides: 4. This CDR3 is 15 amino acids long. The DNA for the CDR3 is TGTGCCAGCAGCTTACAGGGGGCTCAAAACTATGGCTACACCTTC. Its translation: CASSLQGAQNYGYTF.

The chain joins TRBV5-1 to TRBJ2-3; possibly TRBD2 for D (5 bases). CDR3 size: 12 residues. Between the trimmed V and J ends, which lost 4 bases and 2 bases, there was a span of 5 bases. Germline V gives CDR1 SGHRS, CDR2 YFSETQ. The CDR3 reads CASSLATDTQYF. CDR3 bases: TGCGCCAGCAGCCTAGCCACAGATACGCAGTATTTT.

The CDR3, as DNA: TGTGCCAGCAGCTTATGGACAAGTGAGACCCAGTACTTC. Protein: CASSLWTSETQYF. The J gene is TRBJ2-5, the V gene TRBV7-6; possibly TRBD1 for D (5 bases). Germline assignment: CDR1 SGHVS and CDR2 FNYEAQ. The CDR3 is 13 amino acids. Trimming pared 2 bases from V and 5 bases from J, leaving 9 bases between.

The chain recombines TRBV28 with TRBJ1-4, with TRBD1 matching 7 bases. The germline CDR1 and CDR2 sequences are MDHEN and SYDVKM. CDR3 length: 14 amino acids. With 3 bases clipped from V and 8 bases from J, the junction kept 6 bases outside the gene matches. The CDR3 DNA sequence: TGTGCCAGCAGTTTCTCAAGGGGGCGGGAAAAACTGTTTTTT. Its protein is CASSFSRGREKLFF.

The V and J genes are TRBV21-1 and TRBJ2-5; the D call TRBD2 from the table was never checked on the DNA. TRBV21-1 is labeled a pseudogene. CDR3 length: 17 residues. The CDR3 sequence is CASSIGLAGVFQETQYF. In nucleotides, the CDR3 is TGTGCCAGCAGCATTGGGCTGGCGGGAGTCTTCCAAGAGACCCAGTACTTC.

The chain is built from TRBV7-2 and TRBJ2-5, with TRBD2 matching over 7 bases. CDR1 SGHTA and CDR2 FQGNSA come from the germline V gene. J gave up 5 bases and V 2 bases, and 5 bases lay outside the gene matches. The CDR3 spans 14 residues. CDR3 sequence reads: CASSLYGGGETQYF. The CDR3 region has the DNA TGTGCCAGCAGCTTATATGGGGGGGGTGAGACCCAGTACTTC.

The chain has TRBV4-2 and TRBJ1-5, with TRBD1 identical over 8 bases. V was pared by 0 bases and J by 4 bases, with 2 bases of the junction left unmatched. The CDR3 loop spans 15 amino acids. Per germline, CDR1 LGHNA and CDR2 YNFKEQ. CDR3 coding DNA: TGTGCCAGCAGCCAAGATCGACAGGGGAATCAGCCCCAGCATTTT. As protein: CASSQDRQGNQPQHF.

The genes are TRBV7-9 and TRBJ1-6, with D possibly being TRBD1 (6 bases). In germline, CDR1 is SEHNR, CDR2 FQNEAQ (reference sequence). This CDR3 has 13 amino acids. The V gene lost 6 bases and the J gene lost 12 bases, with 15 bases spanning the gap. In nucleotides, the CDR3 is TGTGCCAGCAGTCGAGAACAGGGCCTACCCCTCCACTTT. Translating gives CASSREQGLPLHF.

The CDR3 nucleotides are TGTGCCAGCAGCACGGGACTAGCGGGGGCTGGAGGGGAGACCCAGTACTTC. Its translation is CASSTGLAGAGGETQYF. The chain is built from TRBV7-2 and TRBJ2-5; 14 bases are a match to TRBD2. Germline V gives CDR1 SGHTA, CDR2 FQGNSA. The length of the CDR3 is 17 residues. V trimming: 5 bases; J trimming: 5 bases; junction bases outside the gene matches: 10.

The chain uses TRBV5-4 and TRBJ2-5; 10 positions agree with TRBD2. Germline values: CDR1 SGHNT, CDR2 YYREEE (reference sequence). J lost 10 bases, V lost 1 base, and 10 bases had no gene match. The CDR3 totals 15 residues. The CDR3 region has the DNA TGTGCCAGCAGCTTGAGTGGGACTAGCGCGGGGGACCAGTACTTC. It codes for CASSLSGTSAGDQYF.

The J gene is TRBJ2-7, the V gene TRBV5-5, with D possibly being TRBD1 (5 bases). Trimming stripped 6 bases from V and 2 bases from J, with 15 bases between. Per germline, CDR1 SGHKS and CDR2 YYEKEE (reference sequence). The CDR3 runs 14 residues. This CDR3 is CASTSTRDTYEQYF. CDR3 in DNA: TGTGCCAGCACATCCACCAGGGATACCTACGAGCAGTACTTC.

The V gene is TRBV6-1, the J gene TRBJ2-2; maybe TRBD2 (6 bases). V lost 2 bases and J 2 bases, leaving 12 bases between the germline ends. This CDR3 has 16 amino acids. Germline CDR1 is MNHNS and CDR2 is SASEGT. The CDR3 protein is CASSEMGLHNTGELFF. CDR3 nucleotides: TGTGCCAGCAGTGAAATGGGACTCCATAACACCGGGGAGCTGTTTTTT.

J is TRBJ2-7 and V is TRBV28; the D is unclear. The CDR3 consists of 13 residues. Between the trimmed V and J ends, which lost 6 bases and 1 base, there was a span of 10 bases. Germline V gene data show CDR1 as MDHEN and CDR2 as SYDVKM. In DNA, the CDR3 is TGTGCCAGCAGATCGACTCGTTCCTACGAGCAGTACTTC. This gives the protein CASRSTRSYEQYF.

The chain uses TRBV5-1 and TRBJ2-5, with a weak D call TRBD2 (6 bases). V lost 1 base and J 5 bases, leaving 12 bases between the germline ends. This CDR3 contains 14 residues. Germline V gene lookup returns CDR1 SGHRS and CDR2 YFSETQ. In DNA form, the CDR3 reads TGCGCCAGCAGCTTGTCTCCAGGGAGGGAGACCCAGTACTTC. Amino acids: CASSLSPGRETQYF.

The chain joins TRBV25-1 to TRBJ1-4; weak D call: TRBD1 (5 bases). The CDR3 has 16 residues. Germline V lookup: CDR1 MGHDK, CDR2 SYGVNS. V was cut by 5 bases and J by 0 bases, with 13 bases left in between. CDR3 in DNA: TGTGCCAGCAGTACCCCGGACATCGCAACTAATGAAAAACTGTTTTTT. Translating gives CASSTPDIATNEKLFF. Using reference TRBV25-1 and TRBJ1-4 for the parts outside the CDR3, the full variable domain is EADIYQTPRYLVIGTGKKITLECSQTMGHDKMYWYQQDPGMELHLIHYSYGVNSTEKGDLSSESTVSRIRTEHFPLTLESARPSHTSQYLCASSTPDIATNEKLFFGSGTQLSVL.

This clone has a handful of counts. V gene TRBV6-1 combines with J gene TRBJ2-7; 9 nucleotides agree with TRBD1. There are 15 residues in the CDR3. The V segment lost 8 bases and the J segment 2 bases; nucleotides outside the gene matches: 10. The germline V gene has CDR1 MNHNS and CDR2 SASEGT. The CDR3 nucleotides are TGTGCCAGCCGAAAAGGACAGGGGAGAACCTACGAGCAGTACTTC. This codes for CASRKGQGRTYEQYF.

The CDR3 here is CASSYAGTGSDYGYTF. DNA for the CDR3: TGTGCCAGCAGTTACGCCGGGACAGGGTCAGACTATGGCTACACCTTC. The rearrangement joins TRBV6-5 to TRBJ1-2; 9 bases map to TRBD1. The V and J ends lost 2 bases and 3 bases, in that order; junction bases with no gene match: 7. The CDR3 spans 16 residues. Germline lookup yields CDR1 MNHEY and CDR2 SVGAGI.

CDR3: CASSAGEVGTQYF. DNA of the CDR3: TGTGCCAGCAGCGCTGGAGAAGTGGGGACCCAGTACTTC. V gene TRBV9 combines with J gene TRBJ2-5; D is ambiguous. V shed 3 bases and J shed 7 bases, with 13 bases lying between them. This CDR3 region has 13 residues. Looked up from germline, CDR1 is SGDLS and CDR2 is YYNGEE.

The CDR3 DNA is TGCGCCAGCAGCTTGTACGCTGTCCGACTAGACGTCCCTGAAGCTTTCTTT. Amino acids: CASSLYAVRLDVPEAFF. The gene calls are TRBV5-1 and TRBJ1-1; no clear D. Trimming left V 1 base short and J 6 bases short, with 22 bases between. CDR1 is SGHRS, CDR2 YFSETQ, per germline. This CDR3 has 17 residues.

The chain links TRBV7-3 to TRBJ1-1; 10 bases align to TRBD1. Per the germline V gene, CDR1 is SGHTA and CDR2 is FQGTGA. Trimming removed 0 bases from V and 8 bases from J; junction bases left unmatched: 0. The CDR3 contains 13 residues. Written as DNA, the CDR3 is TGTGCCAGCAGCTTAACGGGACAGGGGGAAGCTTTCTTT. Residues: CASSLTGQGEAFF.

There are a few counts of this clone. The V gene is TRBV5-6, the J gene TRBJ2-3, with TRBD2 identical over 11 bases. The CDR3 is 17 amino acids. With V trimmed by 1 base and J by 7 bases, 11 bases remained unmatched. Germline V gene lookup returns CDR1 SGHDT and CDR2 YYEEEE. DNA for the CDR3: TGTGCCAGCAGCTTGAGTCTAGCGGGGGGTACAGCGAATACGCAGTATTTT. Translated, it gives CASSLSLAGGTANTQYF.

The rearrangement joins TRBV7-9 to TRBJ1-5, with 8 bases aligning to TRBD1. The CDR3 covers 17 residues. Unmatched junction bases numbered 9, after V lost 1 base and J lost 4 bases. CDR1 SEHNR and CDR2 FQNEAQ come from the germline V gene (reference sequence). The CDR3, as DNA: TGTGCCAGCAGCTTAGAAGCAGGGGGCAGACGAAATCAGCCCCAGCATTTT. Translation gives CASSLEAGGRRNQPQHF.

The rearrangement uses TRBV28 and TRBJ1-4; no firm D call. Germline loops: CDR1 MDHEN, CDR2 SYDVKM. V was pared by 2 bases and J by 3 bases, with 10 bases between. The CDR3 consists of 15 residues. CDR3 region: CASSLRRSANEKLFF. CDR3 sequence (DNA): TGTGCCAGCAGTTTAAGGAGGTCGGCTAATGAAAAACTGTTTTTT.